The subject of this entry is one TCR beta chain. This entry belongs to a study of technical replicates of blood from a handful of donors. Some clones are missing from TCRdb's copy, which holds only in-frame ones; the method was immunoSEQ multiplex PCR. Of some 66,000 clones in the sample, 95% to 98% are singletons; the top ten hold around 0.16%. Germline lookup yields CDR1 WSHSY and CDR2 SAAADI. The CDR3 is made up of 11 amino acids. Trimming removed 7 bases at V and 4 bases at J, with 4 bases between. The source is a human donor in good health. The sample comprised T cells isolated from PBMCs. The gene calls are TRBV10-2 and TRBJ2-2; D is uncertain. CDR3 region: CASTITGELFF. CDR3 sequence (DNA): TGCGCCAGCACAATCACCGGGGAGCTGTTTTTT.